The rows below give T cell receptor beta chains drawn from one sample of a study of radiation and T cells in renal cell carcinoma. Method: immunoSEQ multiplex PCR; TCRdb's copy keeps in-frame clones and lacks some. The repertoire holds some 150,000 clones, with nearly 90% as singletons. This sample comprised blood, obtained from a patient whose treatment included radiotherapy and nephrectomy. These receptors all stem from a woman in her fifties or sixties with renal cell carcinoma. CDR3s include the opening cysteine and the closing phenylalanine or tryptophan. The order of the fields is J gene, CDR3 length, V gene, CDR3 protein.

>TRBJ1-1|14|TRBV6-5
CASSYGRGGGEAFF
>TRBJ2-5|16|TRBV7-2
CASSAGGTRIWETQYF
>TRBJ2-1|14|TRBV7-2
CASRPGTSYNEQFF
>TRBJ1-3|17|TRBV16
CASSPLTGGISGNTIYF
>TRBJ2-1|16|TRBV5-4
CASRAGGLAGNNEQFF
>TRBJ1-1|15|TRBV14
CASSPQQGLNTEAFF
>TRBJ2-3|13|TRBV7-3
CASSLSTTDTQYF
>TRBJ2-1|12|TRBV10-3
CATSRDSNEQFF
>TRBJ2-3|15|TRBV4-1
CASSQRAGGPDTQYF
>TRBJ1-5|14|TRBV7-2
CASSRGGGNQPQHF
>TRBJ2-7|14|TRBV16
CASSPTGRIYEQYF